This T cell receptor (beta chain) appears in the sequencing data of a study of T cell repertoires in cytomegalovirus infection. Study summary: Recently identified HLA-C-restricted and well-studied HLA-B-restricted CMV epitopes were used. Public TCR beta signatures indicated both CMV infection and matching HLA type.

TCRdb reprocessed the reads with MiXCR, giving one entry per CDR3 protein. The sample yields roughly 990,000 distinct CDR3 sequences, approximately 31% seen once. Trimming took off 4 bases at V and 0 bases at J, with 9 bases between the two ends. Per the germline V gene, CDR1 is WSHSY and CDR2 is SAAADI. The CDR3 contains 14 residues. This clonotype was seen a handful of times. Its antigen is not identified. Broader study findings: CMV-specific TCR beta clonotypes restricted by HLA-C were the ones dominating the ex vivo response. Accumulated public TCR beta family frequency recognized individuals carrying CMV together with the relevant HLA.

The origin of this receptor is a human donor in good health (CMV status not recorded). Some clones in this sample may be carry-over from other donors' samples. The V and J genes are TRBV10-2 and TRBJ1-2; the D is unclear. This specimen consisted of cultured CD8+ T cells from PBMCs, obtained from culture after CMV antigen stimulation. CDR3 bases: TGCGCCAGCAGTGCAGTCAGGACTAACTATGGCTACACCTTC. This codes for CASSAVRTNYGYTF.